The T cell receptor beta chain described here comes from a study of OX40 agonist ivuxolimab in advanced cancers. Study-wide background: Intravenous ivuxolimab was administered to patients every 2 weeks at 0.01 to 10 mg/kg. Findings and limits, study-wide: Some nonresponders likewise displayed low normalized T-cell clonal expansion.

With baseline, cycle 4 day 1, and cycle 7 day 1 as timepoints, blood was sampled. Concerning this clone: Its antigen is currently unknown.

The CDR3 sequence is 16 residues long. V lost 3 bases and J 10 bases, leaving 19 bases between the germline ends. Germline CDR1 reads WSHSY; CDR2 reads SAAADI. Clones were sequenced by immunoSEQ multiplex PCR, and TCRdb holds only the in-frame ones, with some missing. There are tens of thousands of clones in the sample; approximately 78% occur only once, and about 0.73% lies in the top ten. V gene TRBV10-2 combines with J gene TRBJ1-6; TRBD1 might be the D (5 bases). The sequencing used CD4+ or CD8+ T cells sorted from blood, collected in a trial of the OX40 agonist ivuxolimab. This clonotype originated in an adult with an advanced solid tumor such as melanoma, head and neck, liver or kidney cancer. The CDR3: CASSEARSGTGSPLHF. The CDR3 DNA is TGCGCCAGCAGTGAAGCGCGGTCGGGGACTGGATCACCCCTCCACTTT.